Presented here are 31 T cell receptor beta chains from one specimen sequenced in a study of low-dose radiotherapy and immunotherapy resistance in tumors. Gene-specific TRAV and TRBV primers were used for first-strand cDNA, covering alpha and beta chains. TCR amplification involved 20 to 25 PCR cycles with a constant-region primer and V-primer adapter. Each CDR3 protein is one row after TCRdb ran MiXCR on the reads. The sample carries 60,000 to 75,000 distinct CDR3 sequences, around 27% recorded once. Time point defined: before trial treatment. This sample comprised PBMCs, obtained before treatment. These receptors all stem from a male donor with rectosigmoid adenocarcinoma.

The genes are TRBV4-1 and TRBJ2-7; D possibly corresponds to TRBD2 (5 bases). Trimming took 0 bases from V and 6 from J, leaving 15 bases between them. Germline V gene lookup returns CDR1 MGHRA and CDR2 YSYEKL. The CDR3 loop spans 15 amino acids. The CDR3 nucleotides read TGCGCCAGCAGCCAAGAATCGGGGAGTGTGGGCGAGCAGTACTTC. Translation: CASSQESGSVGEQYF.

Ten or more counts support this clonotype. J is TRBJ2-4 and V is TRBV24-1; D remains unclear. Germline V CDR1 and CDR2: KGHDR, SFDVKD. This CDR3 contains 13 residues. Between the trimmed V and J ends, which lost 12 bases and 0 bases, there was a span of 11 bases. The DNA of the CDR3 is TGTGCCCGAGAGATCCTAGCCAAAAACATTCAGTACTTC. Translation gives CAREILAKNIQYF.

Notes on this clonotype: A far larger clone is only one base removed, so a read error is likely. This rearrangement joins TRBV6-2 or TRBV6-3 to TRBJ1-3, with 7 bases aligning to TRBD1. In germline, CDR1 is MNHEY, CDR2 SVGEGT. V gave up 5 bases and J gave up 0 bases; unmatched junction bases: 7. The CDR3 contains 16 residues. CDR3 in DNA: TGTGCCAGCAGTCGGGACAGCAAAAACTCTGGAAACACCATATATTTT. Amino acids: CASSRDSKNSGNTIYF.

This clonotype appeared many times. The CDR3 loop is CASSPSVRVSYNEQFF. The CDR3, as DNA: TGTGCCAGCAGTCCCTCCGTAAGGGTTTCCTACAATGAGCAGTTCTTC. V is TRBV27 and J is TRBJ2-1; unclear D gene. The CDR3 sequence is 16 residues long. Trimming removed 5 bases from V and 1 base from J, with 15 bases in between. Germline V gene lookup returns CDR1 MNHEY and CDR2 SMNVEV (reference sequence).

The chain couples TRBV4-2 to TRBJ1-1, with no clear D. CDR1 and CDR2 from the germline V gene are LGHNA and YNFKEQ. Trimming cost V 0 bases and J 3 bases, with 8 bases left between them. The CDR3 length is 14 residues. The CDR3 reads CASSQDLRDTEAFF. The CDR3 DNA reads TGTGCCAGCAGCCAAGATCTAAGGGACACTGAAGCTTTCTTT.

For this clonotype: This likely stems from a read error, as it lies one base from a far larger clone. This chain connects TRBV6-8 to TRBJ2-7; 9 nucleotides match TRBD1. CDR1 MNHGY and CDR2 SAAAGT come from the germline V gene. The CDR3 is 15 residues long. CDR3 coding DNA: TGTGTCAGCAGTTACCTCGGGACAGGGTCTTACGAGCAGTACTTC. It yields the protein CVSSYLGTGSYEQYF.

This clonotype was counted at least ten times. V usage is TRBV18 and J usage is TRBJ2-1; D is unclear. The V end was cut by 0 bases, the J end by 7 bases, with 10 bases between. CDR1 and CDR2 from the germline V gene are KGHSH and LQKENI. CDR3 length: 14 amino acids. For the CDR3, the DNA is TGTGCCAGCTCACCACCGGATGGAAATAATGAGCAGTTCTTC. Its translation is CASSPPDGNNEQFF.

The chain links TRBV2 to TRBJ2-7; D is unclear. Trimming removed 3 bases from V and 3 bases from J, with 6 bases in between. CDR1 is SNHLY, CDR2 FYNNEI, per germline. The CDR3 is 12 residues long. In DNA, the CDR3 is TGTGCCAGCAGTGAGGACGTCTACGAGCAGTACTTC. Its protein is CASSEDVYEQYF.

The table lists this clonotype with many counts. The rearrangement uses TRBV7-8 and TRBJ1-4, with a weak D call TRBD1 (5 bases). Germline CDR1 and CDR2: SGHVS and FQNEAQ. The CDR3 runs to 14 residues. Between the trimmed V and J ends, which lost 2 bases and 8 bases, there was a span of 12 bases. The CDR3 nucleotides read TGTGCCAGCAGCTTATACGGGGGTGGAGAAAAACTGTTTTTT. Encoded protein: CASSLYGGGEKLFF.

The CDR3 loop reads CASSFMGATYEQYF. In nucleotides, the CDR3 is TGTGCCAGCAGTTTTATGGGAGCTACCTACGAGCAGTACTTC. This chain links TRBV28 with TRBJ2-7; D might be TRBD2 (5 bases). CDR3 length equals 14 residues. Germline V gives CDR1 MDHEN, CDR2 SYDVKM. V was cut by 3 bases and J by 2 bases, with 11 bases left in between.

This clonotype was recorded many times. The chain employs TRBV18 and TRBJ1-2; no clear D gene. Trimming removed 0 bases from V and 5 bases from J, with 7 bases in between. Germline CDR1 reads KGHSH; CDR2 reads LQKENI. The CDR3 covers 13 residues. CDR3 in amino acids: CASSPPGLYGYTF. The CDR3 bases are TGTGCCAGCTCACCACCGGGCCTGTATGGCTACACCTTC. The full variable domain, in which reference TRBV18 and TRBJ1-2 provide the parts outside the CDR3, is NAGVMQNPRHLVRRRGQEARLRCSPMKGHSHVYWYRQLPEEGLKFMVYLQKENIIDESGMPKERFSAEFPKEGPSILRIQQVVRGDSAAYFCASSPPGLYGYTFGSGTRLTVV.

V and J are TRBV26 and TRBJ1-2. TRBV26 is a recognized pseudogene. The CDR3 covers 11 residues. The CDR3 protein is CAAATNYGYTF. CDR3 DNA: TGTGCCGCCGCAACTAACTATGGCTACACCTTC.

The table lists this clonotype with many counts. This chain connects TRBV7-2 to TRBJ1-5; no firm D call. V was cut by 4 bases and J by 0 bases, with 16 bases left in between. Per the germline V gene, CDR1 is SGHTA and CDR2 is FQGNSA. This CDR3 is 17 amino acids long. CDR3 DNA sequence: TGTGCCAGCAGCTCCGACCCTTTCAGATTTAGCAATCAGCCCCAGCATTTT. It codes for CASSSDPFRFSNQPQHF.

The chain recombines TRBV4-1 with TRBJ1-5, with 8 nucleotides matching TRBD1. V lost 2 bases to trimming and J lost 3 bases; unmatched junction nucleotides: 6. The CDR3 spans 16 residues. Germline V gene lookup returns CDR1 MGHRA and CDR2 YSYEKL. The CDR3 bases are TGCGCCAGCAGCCAAACCGGGGACAGGTTCAATCAGCCCCAGCATTTT. Translating it yields CASSQTGDRFNQPQHF.

In its sample, this clonotype was seen many times. This chain connects TRBV2 to TRBJ2-1; D may correspond to TRBD1 or TRBD2 (5 bases each). The CDR3 totals 15 residues. The germline CDR1 and CDR2 sequences are SNHLY and FYNNEI. With 2 bases removed from V and 3 bases from J, the gap between germline ends came to 11 bases. The CDR3 sequence is CASSELVGVYNEQFF. CDR3 DNA: TGTGCCAGCAGTGAATTGGTGGGGGTCTACAATGAGCAGTTCTTC.

The sample holds many counts of this clonotype. The chain joins TRBV7-2 to TRBJ2-1, with 9 bases aligning to TRBD2. With V trimmed by 6 bases and J by 6 bases, 9 bases remained unmatched. Germline V CDR1 and CDR2: SGHTA, FQGNSA. The length of the CDR3 is 15 residues. The CDR3 spells CASRAPGTSSNEQFF. CDR3 bases: TGTGCCAGCAGGGCCCCCGGGACTAGCAGCAATGAGCAGTTCTTC.

Notes on this clonotype: This sequence is one base from a far larger clone and is likely a read error. The V call is TRBV7-2, the J call TRBJ2-3, with 8 bases aligning to TRBD2. The CDR3 is made up of 16 amino acids. Per germline, CDR1 SGHTA and CDR2 FQGNSA. The CDR3, as DNA: TGCGCCAGCAGCCGGCGAGTAGCGGGAAGCACAGATACGCAGTATTTT. This encodes CASSRRVAGSTDTQYF.

This clonotype was observed at least ten times. The rearrangement links TRBV19 to TRBJ1-5; no reliable D call. This CDR3 spans 15 amino acids. V was pared by 4 bases and J by 7 bases, with 17 bases between. CDR1 and CDR2 from the germline V gene are LNHDA and SQIVND (reference sequence). The CDR3 loop reads CASSTWARGEQPQHF. In DNA form, the CDR3 reads TGTGCCAGTAGTACGTGGGCCCGCGGAGAGCAGCCCCAGCATTTT.

The chain uses TRBV28 and TRBJ2-5; maybe TRBD2 (5 bases). Germline lookup yields CDR1 MDHEN and CDR2 SYDVKM. This CDR3 comprises 15 residues. Deletions cut 6 bases from V and 0 bases from J, with 14 bases between. CDR3 sequence reads: CASSRPWRHQETQYF. As DNA, the CDR3 is TGTGCCAGCAGCCGGCCCTGGAGGCACCAAGAGACCCAGTACTTC.

This clonotype was counted many times. This chain links TRBV7-2 with TRBJ2-7; TRBD2 matches at 12 bases. Germline V gene sequence: CDR1 SGHTA, CDR2 FQGNSA. There are 16 residues in the CDR3. V lost 1 base and J lost 3; bases outside the gene matches: 4. The CDR3 region has the DNA TGTGCCAGCAGCTTAGAGGCTAGCGGGAGGGGCTACGAGCAGTACTTC. It yields the protein CASSLEASGRGYEQYF.

This clonotype was detected ten times or more. V is TRBV18 and J is TRBJ2-2, with a possible D match to TRBD2 (5 bases). CDR3 length: 18 amino acids. Germline loops: CDR1 KGHSH, CDR2 LQKENI. Trimming left V 4 bases short and J 4 bases short, with 22 bases between. This chain's CDR3 is CASSRYLDGISGTGELFF. The CDR3 DNA follows: TGTGCCAGCTCACGCTACTTAGACGGGATATCGGGCACCGGGGAGCTGTTTTTT.

This clonotype was detected many times. The chain joins TRBV7-2 to TRBJ1-6; 7 bases line up with TRBD1. The CDR3 is made up of 15 amino acids. V lost 4 bases to trimming and J lost 5 bases; unmatched junction nucleotides: 5. Germline values: CDR1 SGHTA, CDR2 FQGNSA. CDR3 in amino acids: CASSSRQGDNSPLHF. CDR3 DNA: TGTGCCAGCAGCTCCCGACAGGGTGATAATTCACCCCTCCACTTT.

This clonotype was picked up many times. The chain has TRBV3-1 and TRBJ2-7; 9 nucleotides match TRBD1. Germline V gene sequence: CDR1 LGHDT, CDR2 YNNKEL (reference sequence). Germline trimming cut 1 base from V and 2 bases from J; bases unmatched to any gene: 12. The CDR3 contains 18 residues. CDR3 coding DNA: TGTGCCAGCAGCCAAGTAGCCCGCCGACAGGGGGTCACCTACGAGCAGTACTTC. It yields the protein CASSQVARRQGVTYEQYF.

This clonotype was recorded many times. At one boundary the junction diverges from the germline segment, which might be a read error. CDR3 residues: CASRLSTGNQPQHF. Here the CDR3 DNA reads TGTGCCAGCAGATTATCGACAGGCAATCAGCCCCAGCATTTT. This chain connects TRBV28 to TRBJ1-5, with D maybe TRBD1 (5 bases). The CDR3 totals 14 residues. Germline V gene lookup returns CDR1 MDHEN and CDR2 SYDVKM. The full variable domain, its missing parts supplied by reference TRBV28 and TRBJ1-5, is DVKVTQSSRYLVKRTGEKVFLECVQDMDHENMFWYRQDPGLGLRLIYFSYDVKMKEKGDIPEGYSVSREKKERFSLILESASTNQTSMYLCASRLSTGNQPQHFGDGTRLSIL.

Notes on this clonotype: One base separates it from a far larger clone, so it is likely a read error. The chain combines TRBV6-1 with TRBJ1-5; a weak D match, TRBD1 (6 bases). The CDR3 runs 14 residues. Trimming took 6 bases from V and 6 from J, leaving 15 bases between them. CDR1 MNHNS and CDR2 SASEGT come from the germline V gene. The CDR3 spells CASRGTTGAQPQHF. CDR3 in DNA: TGTGCCAGCAGAGGTACGACAGGTGCTCAGCCCCAGCATTTT.

This clonotype has ten or more counts. The rearrangement links TRBV11-2 to TRBJ2-1; maybe TRBD2 (5 bases). The CDR3 contains 13 residues. Trimming removed 6 bases from V and 6 bases from J, with 12 bases in between. Per the germline V gene, CDR1 is SGHAT and CDR2 is FQNNGV. The DNA of the CDR3 is TGTGCCAGCAGTGGAACTAGAAGCAATGAGCAGTTCTTC. This translates into CASSGTRSNEQFF.

This clonotype has a count of ten or more. As DNA, the CDR3 is TGTGCCAGCAGCTTAGAGACGACCAACGGGCCCCTCCACTTT. It is translated as CASSLETTNGPLHF. The J gene is TRBJ1-6, the V gene TRBV7-9; D ambiguous. Germline values: CDR1 SEHNR, CDR2 FQNEAQ (reference sequence). The CDR3 is 14 residues long. Between the trimmed V and J ends, which lost 1 base and 13 bases, there was a span of 14 bases.

This clonotype was counted a few times. This chain uses TRBV20-1 with TRBJ1-1; TRBD1 matches at 8 bases. The CDR3 is made up of 15 amino acids. Per germline, CDR1 DFQATT and CDR2 SNEGSKA (reference sequence). Germline trimming cut 5 bases from V and 3 bases from J; bases unmatched to any gene: 11. The CDR3 spells CSAQGARSVDTEAFF. The CDR3 DNA follows: TGCAGTGCTCAGGGGGCGCGGTCAGTAGACACTGAAGCTTTCTTT.

Turning to this clonotype: This is likely an artifact of a read error, given a far larger clone one base away. The chain employs TRBV5-6 and TRBJ2-7; D is ambiguous. Trimming pared 2 bases from V and 7 bases from J, leaving 7 bases between. Germline CDR1 and CDR2: SGHDT and YYEEEE. This CDR3 region has 11 residues. In DNA, the CDR3 is TGTGCCAGCAGCTTTGACGATGAGCAGTACTTC. This codes for CASSFDDEQYF.

This clonotype was detected many times. The chain carries TRBV2 and TRBJ2-1, with 10 bases fitting TRBD2. CDR1 and CDR2 (germline): SNHLY, FYNNEI. This CDR3 has 17 amino acids. Trimming cost V 2 bases and J 5 bases; bases outside gene matches: 9. The CDR3: CASSEWASGSTNNEQFF. CDR3 DNA: TGTGCCAGCAGTGAATGGGCTAGCGGGAGTACTAACAATGAGCAGTTCTTC.

This clonotype appeared a single time. A much larger clone lies a single base off, so this may be a read error. The V call is TRBV7-9, the J call TRBJ2-1, with D perhaps matching TRBD1 (5 bases). Germline-derived CDR1 and CDR2 are SEHNR and FQNEAQ (reference sequence). The V gene lost 5 bases and the J gene lost 10 bases, with 18 bases spanning the gap. This CDR3 has 14 amino acids. CDR3 in DNA: TGTGCCAGCAGCCCAAACAGGCGTGTGGACGAGCAGTTCTTC. Translation: CASSPNRRVDEQFF.